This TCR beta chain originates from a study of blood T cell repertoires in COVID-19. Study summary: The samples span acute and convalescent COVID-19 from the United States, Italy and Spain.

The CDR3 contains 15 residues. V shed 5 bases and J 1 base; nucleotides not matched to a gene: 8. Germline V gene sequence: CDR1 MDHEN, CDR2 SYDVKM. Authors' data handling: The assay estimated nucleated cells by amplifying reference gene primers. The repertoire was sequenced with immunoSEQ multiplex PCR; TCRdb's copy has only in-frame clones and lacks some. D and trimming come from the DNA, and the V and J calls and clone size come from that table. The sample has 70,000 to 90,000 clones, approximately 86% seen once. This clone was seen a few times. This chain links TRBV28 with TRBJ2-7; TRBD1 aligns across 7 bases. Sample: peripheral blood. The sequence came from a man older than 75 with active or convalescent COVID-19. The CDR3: CASSLRQGRSYEQYV. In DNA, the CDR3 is TGTGCCAGCAGTCTAAGACAGGGCCGATCCTACGAGCAGTACGTC.